The following is a T cell receptor (beta chain) sequence with its context. 60 Vbeta and 13 Jbeta primers were used in PCR. Clones were read by immunoSEQ multiplex PCR, and TCRdb kept only the in-frame ones, dropping some. This table holds fewer than 150,000 clones, 80% found once. These data originate in a study of cytomegalovirus exposure and HLA in healthy donors. Germline values: CDR1 SGHRS, CDR2 YFSETQ. The trim removed 4 bases at V and 2 bases at J, leaving 8 bases unmatched. The CDR3 extends over 15 amino acids. The V gene is TRBV5-1, the J gene TRBJ2-5; 7 bases agree with TRBD2. What was sequenced was PBMCs. The TCR sequence derives from a female donor in good health and CMV-seropositive. The CDR3 loop reads CASSATGGLQETQYF. DNA of the CDR3: TGCGCCAGCAGCGCCACGGGGGGACTTCAAGAGACCCAGTACTTC.